One sample yielded the 5 T cell receptor beta chains listed below, sequenced in a study of blood T cell repertoires in COVID-19. The method was immunoSEQ multiplex PCR; TCRdb's version includes in-frame clones alone and lacks a portion of them. The top ten hold roughly 4.2% of the sample, which has approximately 220,000 clones, 80% to 90% seen once. The sequenced sample consisted of peripheral blood. Source of these receptors: a man between 50 and 59 years old with acute or convalescent COVID-19.

This clone showed up just a few times. The chain has TRBV15 and TRBJ1-4; 9 bases align to TRBD1. Germline V gives CDR1 LNHNV, CDR2 YYDKDF (reference sequence). The V and J ends lost 0 bases and 10 bases, in that order; junction bases with no gene match: 6. The CDR3 is made up of 15 amino acids. CDR3 sequence reads: CATSREGTGRGKLFF. Here the CDR3 DNA reads TGTGCCACCAGCAGAGAGGGGACAGGGAGAGGAAAACTGTTTTTT.

There are a few counts of this clone. The rearrangement uses TRBV9 and TRBJ1-4; 8 bases agree with TRBD1. The CDR3 is 16 amino acids. V was pared by 4 bases and J by 4 bases, with 9 bases of the junction left unmatched. Germline CDR1 SGDLS, CDR2 YYNGEE. CDR3: CASSPGTGARNEKLFF. The CDR3 coding sequence is TGTGCCAGCAGCCCAGGGACAGGTGCCCGTAATGAAAAACTGTTTTTT.

This chain links TRBV19 with TRBJ1-2; D gene unclear. Trimming shortened V by 4 bases and J by 8 bases, and 11 bases separated the two germline ends. CDR1 is LNHDA and CDR2 is SQIVND in the germline V gene (reference sequence). The CDR3 extends over 12 amino acids. The CDR3 loop reads CASSTGGGGYTF. The CDR3 DNA sequence: TGTGCCAGTAGTACGGGAGGAGGCGGCTACACCTTC.

The chain is built from TRBV19 and TRBJ1-3; tentatively, D is TRBD1 (5 bases). Germline CDR1 LNHDA, CDR2 SQIVND (reference sequence). This CDR3 contains 16 residues. The V end was cut by 2 bases, the J end by 0 bases, with 11 bases between. In nucleotides, the CDR3 is TGTGCCAGTAGTATAAAGACAGCACGCTCTGGAAACACCATATATTTT. Residues: CASSIKTARSGNTIYF.

V is TRBV7-9 and J is TRBJ1-1; a possible D gene is TRBD1 (6 bases). From germline, CDR1 is SEHNR and CDR2 FQNEAQ (reference sequence). Between the trimmed V and J ends, which lost 5 bases and 0 bases, there was a span of 13 bases. The CDR3 is 15 amino acids. The CDR3 sequence is CASSQRGSMNTEAFF. Here the CDR3 DNA reads TGTGCCAGCAGCCAGAGGGGGTCCATGAACACTGAAGCTTTCTTT.